This TCR beta chain was captured by sequencing in a study of T cells after yellow fever vaccination. This clonotype was counted between two and nine times. A single record per CDR3 protein comes from TCRdb applying MiXCR to the 5' RACE reads. The sample records around 600,000 distinct CDR3 sequences, approximately 13% being singletons. Germline CDR1 is SGHVS and CDR2 is FQNEAQ. The CDR3 runs 13 residues. V was trimmed by 8 bases and J by 0 bases, leaving 11 bases between them. The sequencing here drew on PBMCs, taken on the day of the yellow fever booster vaccination. The chain links TRBV7-8 to TRBJ2-7, with D possibly being TRBD2 (5 bases). The clonotype comes from a man aged 25-45 years who received the YFV17D yellow fever vaccine. The CDR3 region is CASCIGGSYEQYF. CDR3 DNA: TGTGCCAGCTGCATCGGAGGCTCCTACGAGCAGTACTTC.